This T cell receptor (beta chain) appears in the sequencing data of a study of cytomegalovirus exposure and HLA in healthy donors. Clones were read by immunoSEQ multiplex PCR, and TCRdb kept only the in-frame ones, dropping some. Of 130,000 to 150,000 clones in the sample, around 90% were seen once. CDR3 length: 16 residues. With 6 bases clipped from V and 3 bases from J, the junction kept 5 bases outside the gene matches. Per the germline V gene, CDR1 is PRHDT and CDR2 is FYEKMQ (reference sequence). Sequenced material: PBMCs. This sequence originates from a man aged 18 to 29 in good health and CMV-seropositive. The V gene is TRBV13, the J gene TRBJ1-4; 12 bases align to TRBD1. Written as DNA, the CDR3 is TGTGCCAGCAGACTGGGACAGGGGGCAGCTAATGAAAAACTGTTTTTT. Translating it yields CASRLGQGAANEKLFF. Looking up the rest from reference TRBV13 and TRBJ1-4 gives the full variable domain: AAGVIQSPRHLIKEKRETATLKCYPIPRHDTVYWYQQGPGQDPQFLISFYEKMQSDKGSIPDRFSAQQFSDYHSELNMSSLELGDSALYFCASRLGQGAANEKLFFGSGTQLSVL.